Below are 2 T cell receptor beta chains sequenced from a single sample in a study of blood T cells in healthy people across ages. Combining a sample-barcoded 5' primer with a J-beta primer mix, a second PCR ran for about 6 to 11 cycles. TCRdb re-derived calls from the 5' RACE reads in MiXCR, one entry per CDR3 protein. The repertoire consists of about 650,000 distinct CDR3 sequences, with approximately 30% occurring once and the leading ten covering 15% to 19%. The sample comprised blood. The receptors were sampled from a woman at least 80 years old in good health.

V usage is TRBV6-1 and J usage is TRBJ1-4; TRBD1 matches at 7 bases. The CDR3 is 14 amino acids. The trim removed 6 bases at V and 3 bases at J, leaving 4 bases unmatched. Germline assignment: CDR1 MNHNS and CDR2 SASEGT. CDR3 sequence reads: CASRQGTANEKLFF. The CDR3 DNA reads as TGTGCCAGCAGACAGGGGACTGCTAATGAAAAACTGTTTTTT.

The V gene is TRBV29-1, the J gene TRBJ2-3, with TRBD1 identical over 9 bases. V trimming: 4 bases; J trimming: 6 bases; junction bases outside the gene matches: 5. Germline assignment: CDR1 SQVTM and CDR2 ANQGSEA. CDR3 length equals 13 residues. The CDR3 sequence is CSVGQGEGDTQYF. The CDR3 region has the DNA TGCAGCGTTGGACAGGGGGAGGGGGATACGCAGTATTTT.